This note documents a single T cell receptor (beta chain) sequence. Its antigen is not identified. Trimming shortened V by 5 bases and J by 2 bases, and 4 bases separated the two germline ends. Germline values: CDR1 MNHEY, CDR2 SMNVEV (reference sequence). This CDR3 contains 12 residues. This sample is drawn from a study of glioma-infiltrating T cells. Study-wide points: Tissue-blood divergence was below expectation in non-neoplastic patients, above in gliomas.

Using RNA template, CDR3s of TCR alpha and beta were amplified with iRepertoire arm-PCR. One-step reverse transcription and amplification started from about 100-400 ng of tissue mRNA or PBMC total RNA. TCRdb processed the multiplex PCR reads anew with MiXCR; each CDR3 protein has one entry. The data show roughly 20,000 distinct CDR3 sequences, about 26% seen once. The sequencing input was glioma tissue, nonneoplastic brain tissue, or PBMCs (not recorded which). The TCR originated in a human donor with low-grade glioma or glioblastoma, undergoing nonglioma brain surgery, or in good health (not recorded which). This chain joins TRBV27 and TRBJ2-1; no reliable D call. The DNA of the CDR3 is TGTGCCAGCAGTGGGACCTACAATGAGCAGTTCTTC. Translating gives CASSGTYNEQFF.